In this sample, the clone carrying this TCR beta chain turned up many times. Its target is unknown. The sample comes from a study of regulatory T cells in long-lasting Graves disease. Construction of the TCR beta libraries employed iRepertoire HTBI primers in conjunction with Arm-PCR of CDR3 regions. MiXCR, run by TCRdb on the multiplex PCR reads, gives a single entry per CDR3 protein. The sample yields roughly 450,000 distinct CDR3 sequences, less than 25% seen once. Time point in this sample: persistent/refractory GD, antithyroid drugs over 5 years with positive TRAb. Following extraction of RNA from PBMCs, that RNA was used to make the TCR library. Study findings and constraints: Fewer public clonotypes were shared by new patients (approximately 1,000) than by persistent patients (approximately 2,700).

The source was peripheral blood mononuclear cells (PBMCs), collected when the disease was refractory, from a patient treated with antithyroid drugs. The clonotype comes from a female donor with Graves disease.

The CDR3 DNA reads TGTGCCAGCAGTGCGGACAGGTCCTTGCATGGCTACACCTTC. As protein: CASSADRSLHGYTF. V and J are TRBV6-1 and TRBJ1-2; TRBD1 matches at 7 bases. With 4 bases clipped from V and 6 bases from J, the junction kept 8 bases outside the gene matches. Germline CDR1 and CDR2: MNHNS and SASEGT. The CDR3 spans 14 residues.